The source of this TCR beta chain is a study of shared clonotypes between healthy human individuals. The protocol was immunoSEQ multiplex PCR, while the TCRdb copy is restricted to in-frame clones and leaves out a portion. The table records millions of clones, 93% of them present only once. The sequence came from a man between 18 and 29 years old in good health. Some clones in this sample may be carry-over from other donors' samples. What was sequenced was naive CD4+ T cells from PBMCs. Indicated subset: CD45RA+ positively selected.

The CDR3 sequence is CASSSRGGTSGTASSYNEQFF. The CDR3 DNA reads TGTGCCAGCAGCTCACGGGGCGGGACTAGCGGGACCGCGAGCTCCTACAATGAGCAGTTCTTC. The chain combines TRBV7-3 with TRBJ2-1, with 13 bases identical to TRBD2. The CDR3 covers 21 residues. From germline, CDR1 is SGHTA and CDR2 FQGTGA. V trimming: 4 bases; J trimming: 0 bases; junction bases outside the gene matches: 15. Full variable domain (remainder filled in from reference TRBV7-3 and TRBJ2-1): GAGVSQTPSNKVTEKGKYVELRCDPISGHTALYWYRQSLGQGPEFLIYFQGTGAADDSGLPNDRFFAVRPEGSVSTLKIQRTERGDSAVYLCASSSRGGTSGTASSYNEQFFGPGTRLTVL.